This is a list of T cell receptor beta chains from one sample in a study of blood T cell repertoires in COVID-19. The method was immunoSEQ multiplex PCR; TCRdb's version includes in-frame clones alone and lacks a portion of them. This sample has under 250,000 clones, with more than 65% found just once. The material sequenced was peripheral blood. These receptors came from a woman older than 75 with acute or convalescent COVID-19. CDR3s leave out the opening cysteine and the closing phenylalanine or tryptophan. Not all rows give a size; the values are once, few, many and, for expanded clones, a class.

J	V	size	CDR3
TRBJ1-1	TRBV12-3/TRBV12-4	few	ASSFTGEYVAF
TRBJ2-7	TRBV3-1/TRBV3-2	-	ASSQALAYEQY
TRBJ1-2	TRBV14	-	ASSRTDRVHGYT
TRBJ1-2	TRBV11-2	few	ASSFWRAPPDGYT
TRBJ1-2	TRBV7-2	-	ASSSGTGDGYT
TRBJ1-5	TRBV19	-	ATSGGAWQPQH
TRBJ1-2	TRBV6-5	few	ASGTGRGSYGYT
TRBJ2-5	TRBV7-3	-	ASSFPTKTQY
TRBJ1-2	TRBV7-3	once	ASSLLGGRQYGYT
TRBJ1-2	TRBV19	-	ASTSMGTDYGYT